The rows below give T cell receptor beta chains drawn from one sample of a study of T cells in Graves' hyperthyroidism and ophthalmopathy. TCRdb independently ran MiXCR on the multiplex PCR reads; one entry per CDR3 protein. The top ten hold over 25% of the sample, which has hundreds of thousands of distinct CDR3 sequences, over 12% seen once. The sample was blood. Every receptor here comes from a man between 45 and 60 years old with Graves' ophthalmopathy. CDR3s include the opening cysteine and the closing phenylalanine or tryptophan. The D gene is left open where the match is weak. A clone size is listed for some rows: how often the clone was seen (once, few, many), or a class if it is expanded.

CAISETRAQETQYF,TGTGCCATCAGTGAGACCCGCGCCCAAGAGACCCAGTACTTC,many,TRBV10-3,-,TRBJ2-5
CSAIDRDNNNEKLFF,TGCAGCGCCATCGACCGGGACAACAATAATGAAAAACTGTTTTTT,-,TRBV29-1,-,TRBJ1-4
CASSPSALAASWEQYF,TGTGCCAGCAGCCCCTCGGCCCTAGCGGCCTCCTGGGAGCAGTACTTC,many,TRBV7-9,TRBD2,TRBJ2-7
CASSEIRTGELFF,TGTGCCAGCAGTGAAATTAGGACCGGGGAGCTGTTTTTT,many,TRBV6-1,-,TRBJ2-2
CASSAATEAFF,TGTGCCAGCAGCGCAGCAACGGAAGCTTTCTTT,-,TRBV9,-,TRBJ1-1
CASSRSRNSETQYF,TGTGCCAGCAGCCGATCTAGAAACTCAGAGACCCAGTACTTC,-,TRBV5-1,-,TRBJ2-5
CASSISSGATDTQYF,TGTGCCAGTAGTATTTCTAGCGGTGCTACAGATACGCAGTATTTT,-,TRBV19,TRBD2,TRBJ2-3
CASSQAGAEETQYF,TGTGCCAGCAGCCAAGCGGGAGCTGAAGAGACCCAGTACTTC,-,TRBV4-2,-,TRBJ2-5
CASSLVAGGAADTQYF,TGTGCCAGCAGCTTAGTAGCGGGAGGCGCCGCAGATACGCAGTATTTT,-,TRBV7-9,TRBD2,TRBJ2-3
CASSSTLAGGTYEQYF,TGCGCCAGCAGCTCTACCCTAGCGGGAGGGACCTACGAGCAGTACTTC,many,TRBV5-1,TRBD2,TRBJ2-7
CASSQAAAGTDTQYF,TGTGCCAGCAGCCAGGCGGCAGCGGGGACAGATACGCAGTATTTT,many,TRBV3-1,TRBD2,TRBJ2-3
CASSPGREGEQYF,TGTGCCAGCAGCCCCGGGAGGGAGGGAGAGCAGTACTTC,many,TRBV11-2,TRBD2,TRBJ2-7
CASSLEADLYEQYF,TGTGCCAGCAGCTTGGAAGCGGATCTCTACGAGCAGTACTTC,many,TRBV5-8,-,TRBJ2-7
CASSYGLAVEGEQFF,TGTGCCAGCAGTTACGGGTTAGCGGTAGAGGGTGAGCAGTTCTTC,-,TRBV6-1,-,TRBJ2-1
CSASRNRGRTEAFF,TGCAGTGCTAGTAGAAACAGGGGGAGGACTGAAGCTTTCTTT,many,TRBV20-1,TRBD1,TRBJ1-1
CARDRDGNGVAYTGELFF,TGTGCCAGGGACCGTGATGGAAATGGGGTTGCGTACACCGGGGAGCTGTTTTTT,many,TRBV6-1,-,TRBJ2-2
CASRVTGGGETQYF,TGTGCCAGTAGGGTAACAGGGGGCGGCGAGACCCAGTACTTC,few,TRBV19,TRBD1,TRBJ2-5
CAIRLAGRNEQFF,TGTGCCATCAGACTAGCGGGACGCAATGAGCAGTTCTTC,many,TRBV10-3,TRBD2,TRBJ2-1
CASSLSGRLNTEAFF,TGTGCCAGCAGCCTATCGGGCCGGCTCAACACTGAAGCTTTCTTT,many,TRBV7-9,-,TRBJ1-1
CASNSQGPGSEQYF,TGTGCCAGCAATTCCCAGGGACCCGGCTCCGAGCAGTACTTC,-,TRBV6-1,-,TRBJ2-7
CATSREVARETYNEQFF,TGTGCCACCAGCAGAGAAGTCGCCAGGGAAACCTACAATGAGCAGTTCTTC,many,TRBV15,-,TRBJ2-1
CASSLKVEREIGADTQYF,TGTGCCAGCAGCTTAAAGGTTGAGCGGGAGATCGGGGCAGATACGCAGTATTTT,many,TRBV11-2,TRBD2,TRBJ2-3
CASSLSGVEQYF,TGCGCCAGCAGCTTATCAGGGGTCGAGCAGTACTTC,many,TRBV27,-,TRBJ2-7
CSVGTGSADTQYF,TGCAGCGTCGGGACAGGGAGTGCAGATACGCAGTATTTT,few,TRBV29-1,TRBD1,TRBJ2-3
CASSAGVVITDTQYF,TGTGCCAGCAGCGCGGGGGTCGTTATCACAGATACGCAGTATTTT,many,TRBV9,-,TRBJ2-3
CSARRDNLGNGYTF,TGCAGTGCTAGACGGGACAACTTGGGCAATGGCTACACCTTC,many,TRBV20-1,-,TRBJ1-2
CSAETGALNQPQHF,TGCAGTGCTGAGACGGGGGCACTCAATCAGCCCCAGCATTTT,many,TRBV20-1,-,TRBJ1-5
CASSLVPGALSLDGYTF,TGTGCCAGCAGTCTGGTTCCAGGGGCCCTTTCTCTTGATGGCTACACCTTC,few,TRBV28,-,TRBJ1-2
CASSRSGGSGNTIYF,TGTGCCAGCAGCCGATCCGGAGGGTCTGGAAACACCATATATTTT,many,TRBV3-1,-,TRBJ1-3
CASTPWNMYGYTF,TGTGCCAGCACCCCTTGGAATATGTATGGCTACACCTTC,-,TRBV7-9,-,TRBJ1-2
CSASLSGGPLEQYF,TGCAGTGCTAGCCTTAGCGGGGGGCCTCTGGAGCAGTACTTC,few,TRBV20-1,TRBD2,TRBJ2-7
CSVEIWETAYNEQFF,TGCAGCGTTGAAATCTGGGAAACGGCCTACAATGAGCAGTTCTTC,-,TRBV29-1,-,TRBJ2-1
CAWSVQGQRNIQYF,TGTGCCTGGAGTGTTCAGGGACAACGAAACATTCAGTACTTC,many,TRBV30,-,TRBJ2-4
CASSQDWASGRAEQFF,TGTGCCAGCAGCCAAGATTGGGCTAGCGGGAGGGCGGAGCAGTTCTTC,many,TRBV3-1,TRBD2,TRBJ2-1
CASSLGRTRISYNGQFF,TGCGCCAGCAGCTTGGGTAGGACTAGGATATCCTACAATGGGCAGTTCTTC,-,TRBV5-1,TRBD2,TRBJ2-1
CASSLADKGNYEQYF,TGTGCCAGCAGCTTAGCGGATAAGGGAAACTACGAGCAGTACTTC,-,TRBV7-6,-,TRBJ2-7
CASSQGKGELFF,TGTGCCAGCAGCCAGGGAAAGGGGGAGCTGTTTTTT,-,TRBV4-2,-,TRBJ2-2
CASRPTDRGRNQPQHF,TGTGCCAGTAGACCTACCGACAGGGGGCGCAATCAGCCCCAGCATTTT,-,TRBV19,TRBD1,TRBJ1-5
CSARSQYNEQFF,TGCAGTGCTAGGTCCCAATACAATGAGCAGTTCTTC,many,TRBV20-1,-,TRBJ2-1
CAWSWGNNEKLFF,TGTGCCTGGAGTTGGGGTAATAATGAAAAACTGTTTTTT,many,TRBV30,-,TRBJ1-4
CSAREGSGLGSTDTQYF,TGCAGTGCTAGAGAAGGCAGCGGGTTGGGGAGCACAGATACGCAGTATTTT,many,TRBV20-1,-,TRBJ2-3
CASRGGTGIFNEQFF,TGCGCCAGCAGAGGAGGGACAGGGATTTTCAATGAGCAGTTCTTC,many,TRBV4-1,TRBD1,TRBJ2-1
CASTLQGDTQYF,TGTGCCAGCACCTTACAGGGTGATACGCAGTATTTT,many,TRBV5-8,-,TRBJ2-3
CSASSGPYNEQFF,TGCAGTGCATCAAGCGGGCCTTACAATGAGCAGTTCTTC,many,TRBV20-1,-,TRBJ2-1
CSASGQGGMNTEAFF,TGCAGTGCTTCCGGACAGGGGGGAATGAACACTGAAGCTTTCTTT,many,TRBV20-1,TRBD1,TRBJ1-1
CASSAYQKSPLHF,TGTGCCAGCAGCGCCTATCAAAAGTCACCCCTCCACTTT,few,TRBV28,-,TRBJ1-6